The 32 T cell receptor beta chains below come from one sample, sequenced in a study of T cells in Graves' hyperthyroidism and ophthalmopathy. RNA transcripts were the template for amplifying TCR beta CDR3 regions. The study used the HTBI primer set for a first-round RT-PCR of the TCR CDR3. A single record per CDR3 protein comes from TCRdb applying MiXCR to the multiplex PCR reads. The sample shows some 210,000 distinct CDR3 sequences, about 15% of them seen only once. The material sequenced was blood. These receptors all come from a man between 50 and 59 years old with Graves' hyperthyroidism.

The V and J genes are TRBV9 and TRBJ2-5; D may be TRBD1 (6 bases). Germline V gene sequence: CDR1 SGDLS, CDR2 YYNGEE. CDR3 size: 14 residues. V was trimmed by 0 bases and J by 2 bases, leaving 8 bases between them. CDR3 protein: CASSVGGRQETQYF. DNA for the CDR3: TGTGCCAGCAGCGTAGGGGGGCGGCAAGAGACCCAGTACTTC.

At least ten counts were recorded for this clonotype. For the CDR3, the DNA is TGTGCCAGCAGTTCCGGACTAGCGGGAGATGCAGATACGCAGTATTTT. Amino acids: CASSSGLAGDADTQYF. This chain joins TRBV28 and TRBJ2-3, with TRBD2 identical over 13 bases. Germline V gene sequence: CDR1 MDHEN, CDR2 SYDVKM. The CDR3 is 16 amino acids. The V and J ends lost 4 bases and 4 bases, in that order; junction bases with no gene match: 5.

This sequence joins TRBV5-8 and TRBJ1-4; a weak D match, TRBD1 (6 bases). The germline V gene has CDR1 SGHTS and CDR2 YDEGEE. Trimming cost V 2 bases and J 2 bases, with 13 bases left between them. The CDR3 spans 16 residues. This CDR3 reads CASSFMQGRTNEKLFF. In DNA form, the CDR3 reads TGTGCCAGCAGCTTCATGCAGGGGCGCACTAATGAAAAACTGTTTTTT.

This clonotype was seen a handful of times. This sequence joins TRBV29-1 and TRBJ2-2; a possible D gene is TRBD2 (6 bases). The CDR3 consists of 13 residues. The V end was cut by 7 bases, the J end by 3 bases, with 12 bases between. Germline-derived CDR1 and CDR2 are SQVTM and ANQGSEA. CDR3 DNA sequence: TGCAGCGCAGCTAGCGCTCACACCGGGGAGCTGTTTTTT. Residues: CSAASAHTGELFF.

The chain's CDR3 is CASRTGKETQYF. DNA for the CDR3: TGTGCCAGCAGAACCGGAAAAGAGACCCAGTACTTC. The rearrangement links TRBV6-1 to TRBJ2-5; unclear D gene. The CDR3 runs to 12 residues. Trimming pared 6 bases from V and 3 bases from J, leaving 8 bases between. Per germline, CDR1 MNHNS and CDR2 SASEGT.

The rearrangement joins TRBV6-1 to TRBJ2-7; TRBD1 matches at 7 bases. Germline loops: CDR1 MNHNS, CDR2 SASEGT. V was pared by 2 bases and J by 8 bases, with 12 bases of the junction left unmatched. The CDR3 runs 15 residues. The CDR3 DNA reads as TGTGCCAGCAGTGAACCAGAGACAGGGTCGATCAAGCAGTACTTC. Amino acid sequence: CASSEPETGSIKQYF.

This clonotype was detected many times. The CDR3 loop is CASTDYGTGDSYEQYF. Here the CDR3 DNA reads TGTGCCAGCACAGATTACGGGACAGGTGACTCCTACGAGCAGTACTTC. The chain combines TRBV6-2 or TRBV6-3 with TRBJ2-7; TRBD1 agrees at 8 bases. V shed 7 bases, J shed 0 bases, and the junction held 11 bases outside the gene matches. Per germline, CDR1 MNHEY and CDR2 SVGEGT. The CDR3 covers 16 residues.

This clonotype was detected only a few times. A much more abundant neighbour one base away suggests this may be a read error. The chain joins TRBV28 to TRBJ1-1, with D possibly being TRBD1 (6 bases). Per the germline V gene, CDR1 is MDHEN and CDR2 is SYDVKM. The CDR3 length is 16 residues. The CDR3 DNA is TGTGCCAGCAATTTAAGAACAGGGAATTCGAACACTGAAGCTTTCTTT. This encodes CASNLRTGNSNTEAFF.

This clonotype occurred a few times. The CDR3 DNA follows: TGTGCCAGCAGTTCCCCTGAGCGGGATCCCGCAGATACGCAGTATTTT. Translation gives CASSSPERDPADTQYF. The chain has TRBV6-9 and TRBJ2-3; TRBD2 aligns across 7 bases. The germline V gene encodes CDR1 MNHGY and CDR2 SVAAGI. The CDR3 has 16 amino acids. With V trimmed by 4 bases and J by 4 bases, 11 bases remained unmatched.

This clonotype was counted a few times. The J gene is TRBJ2-1, the V gene TRBV5-6; TRBD2 aligns across 15 bases. Germline V lookup: CDR1 SGHDT, CDR2 YYEEEE. Losses at the gene ends were 4 bases for V and 6 bases for J; bases not matched to a gene: 5. CDR3 size: 16 residues. This CDR3 is CASSRRGLAGGNEQFF. The CDR3 DNA follows: TGTGCCAGCAGCCGACGGGGACTAGCGGGAGGCAATGAGCAGTTCTTC. The full variable domain, rest sourced from reference TRBV5-6 and TRBJ2-1, is DAGVTQSPTHLIKTRGQQVTLRCSPKSGHDTVSWYQQALGQGPQFIFQYYEEEERQRGNFPDRFSGHQFPNYSSELNVNALLLGDSALYLCASSRRGLAGGNEQFFGPGTRLTVL.

This clonotype was picked up many times. The V gene is TRBV11-2, the J gene TRBJ2-2; TRBD2 matches at 8 bases. Germline CDR1 SGHAT, CDR2 FQNNGV. V was pared by 5 bases and J by 9 bases, with 17 bases of the junction left unmatched. The CDR3 is 17 residues long. This CDR3 is CASSIDSSGRTDRELFF. As DNA, the CDR3 is TGTGCCAGCAGCATCGATTCTAGCGGGCGGACCGACCGGGAGCTGTTTTTT.

This clonotype was seen many times. The chain couples TRBV2 to TRBJ2-1, with D perhaps matching TRBD1 (6 bases). This CDR3 has 13 amino acids. Trimming stripped 6 bases from V and 4 bases from J, with 10 bases between. Germline CDR1 SNHLY, CDR2 FYNNEI. CDR3 protein: CASRYRVYNEQFF. CDR3 in DNA: TGTGCCAGCAGGTACAGGGTATACAATGAGCAGTTCTTC.

This clonotype was observed many times. The chain is built from TRBV2 and TRBJ2-1; the D call may be TRBD1 or TRBD2 (8 bases each). V was pared by 10 bases and J by 2 bases, with 21 bases between. The CDR3 is made up of 16 amino acids. From germline, CDR1 is SNHLY and CDR2 FYNNEI. DNA of the CDR3: TGTGCCAACAGCGGGGGTCAGGGGGCAACCTACAATGAGCAGTTCTTC. Protein sequence: CANSGGQGATYNEQFF.

This clonotype showed up many times. The V and J genes are TRBV20-1 and TRBJ2-7, with TRBD2 identical over 8 bases. Germline lookup yields CDR1 DFQATT and CDR2 SNEGSKA (reference sequence). The CDR3 length is 14 residues. Trimming removed 1 base from V and 3 bases from J; junction bases left unmatched: 5. The CDR3 sequence is CSARAGLAGYEQYF. CDR3 in DNA: TGCAGTGCTAGAGCTGGACTAGCCGGCTACGAGCAGTACTTC.

This clonotype showed up many times. This chain links TRBV11-1 with TRBJ2-5, with D tentatively TRBD1 (5 bases). The germline V gene has CDR1 SGHAT and CDR2 FQDESV (reference sequence). The length of the CDR3 is 12 residues. V dropped 4 bases and J dropped 6 bases, with 9 bases sitting between them. The CDR3 region is CASSWAGKTQYF. CDR3 in DNA: TGTGCCAGCAGCTGGGCAGGGAAGACCCAGTACTTC.

At least ten counts were recorded for this clonotype. V and J are TRBV11-3 and TRBJ2-1, with a tentative D call TRBD2 (5 bases). The CDR3 sequence is 16 residues long. Between the trimmed V and J ends, which lost 0 bases and 1 base, there was a span of 10 bases. Germline CDR1 SGHNT, CDR2 YENEEA. DNA for the CDR3: TGTGCCAGCAGCTTAGATCCGGGGAGATCCTACAATGAGCAGTTCTTC. Translated, it gives CASSLDPGRSYNEQFF. Together with reference TRBV11-3 and TRBJ2-1, the CDR3 gives the full variable domain: EAGVVQSPRYKIIEKKQPVAFWCNPISGHNTLYWYLQNLGQGPELLIRYENEEAVDDSQLPKDRFSAERLKGVDSTLKIQPAELGDSAVYLCASSLDPGRSYNEQFFGPGTRLTVL.

This clonotype was detected a few times. This chain uses TRBV9 with TRBJ1-4; D might be TRBD1 (6 bases). The germline V gene has CDR1 SGDLS and CDR2 YYNGEE. The CDR3 is 14 residues long. The V end lost 2 bases, the J end lost 4 bases, and 9 bases lay between the germline ends. CDR3 loop: CASSVTGSNEKLFF. CDR3 bases: TGTGCCAGCAGCGTTACAGGGAGTAATGAAAAACTGTTTTTT.

This clonotype was recorded many times. The V call is TRBV18, the J call TRBJ2-3, with 16 positions matching TRBD2. The V segment lost 3 bases and the J segment 3 bases; nucleotides outside the gene matches: 0. This CDR3 region has 16 residues. Germline V CDR1 and CDR2: KGHSH, LQKENI. CDR3 in amino acids: CASSPGLAGGTDTQYF. CDR3 nucleotide sequence: TGTGCCAGCTCACCGGGACTAGCGGGAGGGACAGATACGCAGTATTTT.

CDR3 amino acids: CASSTGDTEVDGYTF. CDR3 in DNA: TGTGCCAGCAGCACCGGGGACACAGAAGTGGATGGCTACACCTTC. The rearrangement uses TRBV5-6 and TRBJ1-2; a weak D match, TRBD1 (6 bases). Germline CDR1 is SGHDT and CDR2 is YYEEEE. This CDR3 is 15 amino acids long. V shed 4 bases and J shed 6 bases, with 19 bases lying between them.

This clonotype was seen repeatedly, ten times or more. The chain uses TRBV28 and TRBJ1-1; no reliable D call. The V gene's germline CDR1 is MDHEN and CDR2 SYDVKM. The CDR3 spans 15 residues. Trimming shortened V by 5 bases and J by 0 bases, and 13 bases separated the two germline ends. The DNA of the CDR3 is TGTGCCAGCAGTCCCCCCGGGGTATTGAACACTGAAGCTTTCTTT. Translating gives CASSPPGVLNTEAFF.

The V gene is TRBV6-5, the J gene TRBJ1-6; D remains unclear. This CDR3 spans 17 amino acids. The V and J ends lost 0 bases and 5 bases respectively, with 14 bases between them. CDR1 is MNHEY, CDR2 SVGAGI, per germline. This CDR3 reads CASSYSVEGPNNSPLHF. CDR3 in DNA: TGTGCCAGCAGTTACTCGGTGGAGGGCCCAAATAATTCACCCCTCCACTTT.

The sample holds many counts of this clonotype. This chain uses TRBV7-8 with TRBJ2-2, with a tentative D call TRBD2 (6 bases). The germline V gene has CDR1 SGHVS and CDR2 FQNEAQ. Trimming stripped 1 base from V and 4 bases from J, with 13 bases between. This CDR3 region has 16 residues. DNA for the CDR3: TGTGCCAGCAGCTTAGGAGCGGGTTTACGCACCGGGGAGCTGTTTTTT. Its translation is CASSLGAGLRTGELFF.

Many counts were recorded for this clonotype. The gene calls are TRBV5-1 and TRBJ1-2, with D perhaps TRBD1 (5 bases). Germline loops: CDR1 SGHRS, CDR2 YFSETQ. The CDR3 covers 13 residues. Trimming stripped 5 bases from V and 1 base from J, with 9 bases between. The CDR3 reads CASRRDFNYGYTF. CDR3 bases: TGCGCCAGCAGGCGGGACTTTAACTATGGCTACACCTTC.

This clonotype was found a few times. The chain couples TRBV7-3 to TRBJ2-2; either TRBD1 or TRBD2 may supply D (6 bases each). Germline CDR1 and CDR2: SGHTA and FQGTGA. The CDR3 is made up of 16 amino acids. The ends were cut back, 2 bases at V and 6 bases at J, with 16 bases in the middle. CDR3 sequence: CASSLQPGGFAGELFF. CDR3 DNA sequence: TGTGCCAGCAGCTTACAACCCGGGGGCTTCGCCGGGGAGCTGTTTTTT. Complete variable domain (other parts from reference TRBV7-3 and TRBJ2-2): GAGVSQTPSNKVTEKGKYVELRCDPISGHTALYWYRQSLGQGPEFLIYFQGTGAADDSGLPNDRFFAVRPEGSVSTLKIQRTERGDSAVYLCASSLQPGGFAGELFFGEGSRLTVL.

The chain uses TRBV4-1 and TRBJ1-2, with 8 bases identical to TRBD1. V shed 2 bases, J shed 8 bases, and the junction held 4 bases outside the gene matches. CDR1 MGHRA and CDR2 YSYEKL come from the germline V gene. CDR3 size: 13 residues. CDR3 coding DNA: TGCGCCAGCAGCCAACCAGGGGGCAGGGGCTACACCTTC. The encoded protein is CASSQPGGRGYTF.

V gene TRBV28 combines with J gene TRBJ1-2; no definite D call. This CDR3 contains 14 residues. Trimming took off 6 bases at V and 0 bases at J, with 11 bases between the two ends. Germline loops: CDR1 MDHEN, CDR2 SYDVKM. CDR3 DNA: TGTGCCAGCAGCCTGGACGGAGCTAACTATGGCTACACCTTC. Translation gives CASSLDGANYGYTF.

The rearrangement links TRBV14 to TRBJ2-3; D might be TRBD1 (5 bases). CDR1 SGHDN and CDR2 FVKESK come from the germline V gene. Trimming took 4 bases from V and 4 from J, leaving 18 bases between them. The CDR3 is 16 residues long. The CDR3 bases are TGTGCCAGCAGCCCCCAACCCCTAAGGGGCGCAGATACGCAGTATTTT. Residues: CASSPQPLRGADTQYF.

This CDR3 is CASSVGQGVSPLHF. The CDR3 DNA reads as TGTGCCAGCAGCGTAGGCCAGGGGGTTTCACCCCTCCACTTT. This rearrangement joins TRBV9 to TRBJ1-6, with 7 bases fitting TRBD1. This CDR3 spans 14 amino acids. Germline V gene lookup returns CDR1 SGDLS and CDR2 YYNGEE. The J segment lost 9 bases and the V segment lost 0 bases, leaving 3 bases of the junction unmatched.

This clonotype was observed many times. V usage is TRBV30 and J usage is TRBJ2-3, with 9 bases lining up with TRBD2. Germline V CDR1 and CDR2: GTSNPN, SVGIG (reference sequence). The CDR3 totals 15 residues. J lost 3 bases, V lost 0 bases, and 4 bases had no gene match. CDR3 sequence: CAWSVVAGVTDTQYF. As DNA, the CDR3 is TGTGCCTGGAGTGTAGTAGCGGGAGTGACAGATACGCAGTATTTT.

The sample holds a few counts of this clonotype. The DNA for the CDR3 is TGTGCCACCAGCAGAGATTTAAGCTCTGGAAACACCATATATTTT. Its translation: CATSRDLSSGNTIYF. The chain uses TRBV15 and TRBJ1-3, with D unresolved. From germline, CDR1 is LNHNV and CDR2 YYDKDF (reference sequence). The CDR3 loop spans 15 amino acids. V gave up 0 bases and J gave up 0 bases, with 6 bases separating them.

To note about this clonotype: A clone one base away is much larger, so this may be a read error. The gene calls are TRBV28 and TRBJ2-7; D not certain. There are 14 residues in the CDR3. Germline CDR1 is MDHEN and CDR2 is SYDVKM. The CDR3 nucleotides are TGTGCCAGCAGTTCGACGCCAAAGCCCTACGCGCAGTACTTC. Translating it yields CASSSTPKPYAQYF.

This clonotype was seen ten or more times. V and J are TRBV27 and TRBJ2-3; possibly TRBD2 for D (6 bases). This CDR3 is built from 16 residues. The germline V and J ends were trimmed by 5 bases and 0 bases, with 15 bases remaining between them. Germline CDR1 is MNHEY and CDR2 is SMNVEV (reference sequence). The CDR3 region is CASSPTPRGSTDTQYF. For the CDR3, the DNA is TGTGCCAGCAGTCCGACCCCCCGGGGGAGCACAGATACGCAGTATTTT.